The rows below give T cell receptor beta chains drawn from one sample of a study of identical twins. TCRdb re-called the 5' RACE reads through MiXCR, storing one row per CDR3 protein. This table holds 600,000 to 700,000 distinct CDR3 sequences, 21% found once. These data were also reused for a study on T cells expressing NK-cell markers.

Sequenced material: PBMCs. These receptors came from a woman aged 18-29 years in good health. Both conserved end residues are part of each CDR3. The D gene is left open where the match is weak. Size tells how often a clone was seen (once, few, many) or the class of an expanded clone, and some rows leave it out.

>TRBV6-5|TRBD2|NA|TRBJ2-3
CASSYSTGGDTQYF
TGTGCCAGCAGTTACTCGACGGGGGGAGATACGCAGTATTTT
>TRBV12-3/TRBV12-4|NA|few|TRBJ2-2
CASSLGMGDGELFF
TGTGCCAGCAGTTTGGGGATGGGGGACGGGGAGCTGTTTTTT
>TRBV15|NA|NA|TRBJ2-1
CATSRDSGYNEQFF
TGTGCCACCAGCAGAGATTCAGGGTACAATGAGCAGTTCTTC
>TRBV20-1|TRBD2|NA|TRBJ2-5
CSASLLAGGSWQETQYF
TGCAGTGCTAGTCTCCTAGCGGGAGGGAGTTGGCAAGAGACCCAGTACTTC
>TRBV10-3|TRBD1|many|TRBJ1-2
CAISESPDREVGYTF
TGTGCCATCAGTGAGTCACCGGACAGGGAGGTTGGCTACACCTTC
>TRBV7-9|NA|few|TRBJ2-1
CASSTQGFEFF
TGTGCCAGCAGCACACAGGGTTTCGAGTTCTTC
>TRBV12-3/TRBV12-4|TRBD1|few|TRBJ2-1
CASRDDRGPSYNEQFF
TGTGCCAGCAGGGATGACAGGGGCCCCTCCTACAATGAGCAGTTCTTC
>TRBV12-3/TRBV12-4|NA|few|TRBJ1-1
CASTSAGAEAFF
TGTGCCAGCACCTCAGCAGGGGCTGAAGCTTTCTTT
>TRBV15|TRBD1|NA|TRBJ1-3
CATSRRDRAGNTIYF
TGTGCCACCAGCAGGCGGGACAGGGCCGGAAACACCATATATTTT
>TRBV7-2|NA|few|TRBJ1-3
CASSLGRRFETIYF
TGTGCCAGCAGCTTGGGGCGAAGGTTTGAGACCATATATTTT
>TRBV21-1|NA|few|TRBJ2-5
CASSKYPNAETQYF
TGTGCCAGCAGCAAATATCCAAATGCAGAGACCCAGTACTTC
>TRBV24-1|NA|NA|TRBJ2-3
CATSPGLLGEDTQYF
TGTGCCACCTCACCGGGACTCCTAGGAGAAGATACGCAGTATTTT
>TRBV12-3/TRBV12-4|NA|NA|TRBJ2-2
CASSFQLVMPTGELFF
TGTGCCAGCAGCTTTCAACTAGTTATGCCAACCGGGGAGCTGTTTTTT
>TRBV10-1|NA|few|TRBJ1-2
CAIPAFGYTF
TGCGCCATCCCCGCCTTCGGCTACACCTTC
>TRBV14|NA|few|TRBJ2-5
CASSQSWETQYF
TGTGCCAGCAGCCAAAGTTGGGAGACCCAGTACTTC
>TRBV5-1|NA|NA|TRBJ1-1
CASSSNNGLTEAFF
TGCGCCAGCAGCTCGAACAACGGACTCACTGAAGCTTTCTTT
>TRBV11-3|TRBD2|few|TRBJ2-1
CASSSGQTSGLDEQFF
TGTGCCAGCAGCAGCGGACAGACTAGCGGGTTGGATGAGCAGTTCTTC
>TRBV5-5|NA|NA|TRBJ1-1
CASSWRSDTEAFF
TGTGCCAGCAGCTGGAGGTCGGACACTGAAGCTTTCTTT
>TRBV15|NA|NA|TRBJ1-1
CATSEQGWGNTEAFF
TGTGCCACCAGCGAACAGGGTTGGGGGAACACTGAAGCTTTCTTT
>TRBV11-2|NA|few|TRBJ2-3
CASSLTRDRPSTDTQYF
TGTGCCAGCAGCTTAACCCGAGACAGACCTAGCACAGATACGCAGTATTTT
>TRBV7-2|NA|NA|TRBJ2-3
CASSSGRSHTDTQYF
TGTGCCAGCAGCTCTGGACGGTCCCACACAGATACGCAGTATTTT
>TRBV12-3/TRBV12-4|NA|NA|TRBJ2-7
CASSSRGDIEGIYEQYF
TGTGCCAGCAGTTCAAGGGGTGACATTGAGGGCATCTACGAGCAGTACTTC
>TRBV27|NA|NA|TRBJ2-5
CASSRTGYQETQYF
TGTGCCAGCAGTCGGACGGGGTACCAAGAGACCCAGTACTTC
>TRBV6-1|NA|few|TRBJ2-5
CASMRGPNQETQYF
TGTGCCAGCATGAGGGGCCCGAACCAAGAGACCCAGTACTTC
>TRBV2|TRBD2|NA|TRBJ2-7
CASSGRGAAYEQYF
TGTGCCAGCAGTGGGCGGGGGGCCGCCTACGAGCAGTACTTC
>TRBV20-1|TRBD1|NA|TRBJ2-7
CSARSGTGTWEQYF
TGCAGTGCTAGATCCGGGACAGGGACTTGGGAGCAGTACTTC
>TRBV5-1|NA|few|TRBJ2-3
CASSFWTGSQGDTQYF
TGCGCCAGCAGCTTCTGGACGGGGTCGCAAGGAGATACGCAGTATTTT
>TRBV29-1|NA|few|TRBJ2-1
CSVRPSSAYNEQFF
TGCAGCGTTAGGCCTAGCAGTGCCTACAATGAGCAGTTCTTC
>TRBV9|NA|NA|TRBJ1-1
CASSVGLRDRRTEAFF
TGTGCCAGCAGCGTAGGACTCCGGGATCGGAGGACTGAAGCTTTCTTT
>TRBV12-3/TRBV12-4|NA|NA|TRBJ2-4
CASRQGNIQYF
TGTGCCAGCAGACAGGGTAACATTCAGTACTTC
>TRBV12-3/TRBV12-4|TRBD1|few|TRBJ1-2
CASTQDRGKTSYGYTF
TGTGCCAGCACCCAGGACAGGGGCAAGACCTCCTATGGCTACACCTTC
>TRBV6-5|TRBD1|NA|TRBJ1-4
CASSYSTGGREKLFF
TGTGCCAGCAGTTACTCGACAGGGGGACGGGAAAAACTGTTTTTT
>TRBV18|NA|NA|TRBJ2-7
CASSTDNYEQYF
TGTGCCAGCTCGACAGACAACTACGAGCAGTACTTC